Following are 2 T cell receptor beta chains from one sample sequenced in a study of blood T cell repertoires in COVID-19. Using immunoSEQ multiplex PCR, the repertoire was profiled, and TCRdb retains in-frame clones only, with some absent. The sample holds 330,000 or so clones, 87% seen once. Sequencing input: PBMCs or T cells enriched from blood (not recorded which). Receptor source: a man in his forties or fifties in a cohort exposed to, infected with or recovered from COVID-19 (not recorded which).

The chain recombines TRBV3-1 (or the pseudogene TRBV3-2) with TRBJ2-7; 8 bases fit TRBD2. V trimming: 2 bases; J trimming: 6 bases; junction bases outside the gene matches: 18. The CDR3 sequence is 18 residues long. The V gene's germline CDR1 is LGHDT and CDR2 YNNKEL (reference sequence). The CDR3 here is CASSQKRGKVSGSGEQYF. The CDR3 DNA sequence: TGTGCCAGCAGCCAAAAAAGGGGGAAGGTCAGCGGGAGTGGCGAGCAGTACTTC.

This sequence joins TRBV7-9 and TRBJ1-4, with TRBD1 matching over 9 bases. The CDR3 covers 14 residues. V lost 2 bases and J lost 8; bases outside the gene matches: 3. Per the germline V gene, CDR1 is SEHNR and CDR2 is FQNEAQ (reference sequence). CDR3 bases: TGTGCCAGCAGCTTAACAGGGGGCCTCGAAAAACTGTTTTTT. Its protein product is CASSLTGGLEKLFF.